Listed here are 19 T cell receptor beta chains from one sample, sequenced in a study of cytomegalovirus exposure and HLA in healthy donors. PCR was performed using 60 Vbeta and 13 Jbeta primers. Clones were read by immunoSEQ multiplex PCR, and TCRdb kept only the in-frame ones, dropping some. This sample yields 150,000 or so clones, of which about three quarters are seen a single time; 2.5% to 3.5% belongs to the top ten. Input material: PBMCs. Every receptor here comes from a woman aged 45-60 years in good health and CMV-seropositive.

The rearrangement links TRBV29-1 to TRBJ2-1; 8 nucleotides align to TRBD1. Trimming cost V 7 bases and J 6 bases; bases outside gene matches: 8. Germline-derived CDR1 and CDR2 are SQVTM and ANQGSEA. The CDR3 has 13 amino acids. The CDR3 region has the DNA TGCAGCGCCCCAGGACAGGGAGTCAATGAGCAGTTCTTC. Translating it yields CSAPGQGVNEQFF.

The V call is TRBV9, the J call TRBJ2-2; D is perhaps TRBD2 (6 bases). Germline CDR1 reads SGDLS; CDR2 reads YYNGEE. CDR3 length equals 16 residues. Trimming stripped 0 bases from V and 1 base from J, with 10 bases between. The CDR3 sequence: CASSVDRDLNTGELFF. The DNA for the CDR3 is TGTGCCAGCAGCGTAGATCGGGACTTGAACACCGGGGAGCTGTTTTTT.

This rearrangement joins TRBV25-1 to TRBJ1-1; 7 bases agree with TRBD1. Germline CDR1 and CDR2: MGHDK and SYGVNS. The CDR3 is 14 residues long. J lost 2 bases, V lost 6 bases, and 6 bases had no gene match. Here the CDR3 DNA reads TGTGCCAGCAGCCGTAGGGACAGAAACACTGAAGCTTTCTTT. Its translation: CASSRRDRNTEAFF.

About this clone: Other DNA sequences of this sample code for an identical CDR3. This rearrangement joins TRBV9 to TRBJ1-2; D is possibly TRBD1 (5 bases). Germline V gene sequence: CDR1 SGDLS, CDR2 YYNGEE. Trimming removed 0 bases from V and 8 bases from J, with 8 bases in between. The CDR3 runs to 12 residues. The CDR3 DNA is TGTGCCAGCAGCGTAGCGGGGGGAGGCTACACCTTC. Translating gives CASSVAGGGYTF.

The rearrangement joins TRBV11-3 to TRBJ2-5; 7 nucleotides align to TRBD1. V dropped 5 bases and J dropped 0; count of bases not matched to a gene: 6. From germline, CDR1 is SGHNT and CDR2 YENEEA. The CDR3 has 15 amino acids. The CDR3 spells CASSTGQKYQETQYF. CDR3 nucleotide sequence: TGTGCCAGCAGCACGGGACAGAAGTACCAAGAGACCCAGTACTTC. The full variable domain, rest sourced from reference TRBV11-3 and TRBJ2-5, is EAGVVQSPRYKIIEKKQPVAFWCNPISGHNTLYWYLQNLGQGPELLIRYENEEAVDDSQLPKDRFSAERLKGVDSTLKIQPAELGDSAVYLCASSTGQKYQETQYFGPGTRLLVL.

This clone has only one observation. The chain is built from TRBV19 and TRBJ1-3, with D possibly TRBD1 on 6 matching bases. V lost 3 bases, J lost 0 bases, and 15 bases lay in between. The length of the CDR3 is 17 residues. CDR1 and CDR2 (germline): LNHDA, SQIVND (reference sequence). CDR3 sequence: CASSIGHGQSSGNTIYF. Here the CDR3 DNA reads TGTGCCAGTAGTATTGGGCACGGACAGAGCTCTGGAAACACCATATATTTT.

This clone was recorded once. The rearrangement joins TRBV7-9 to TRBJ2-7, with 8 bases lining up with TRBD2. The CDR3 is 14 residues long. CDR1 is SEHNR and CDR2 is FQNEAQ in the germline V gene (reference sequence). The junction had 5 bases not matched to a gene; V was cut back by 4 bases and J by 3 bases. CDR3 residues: CASSSGTSIYEQYF. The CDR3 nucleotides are TGTGCCAGCAGCTCCGGGACTAGTATCTACGAGCAGTACTTC. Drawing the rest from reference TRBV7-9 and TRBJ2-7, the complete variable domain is DTGVSQNPRHKITKRGQNVTFRCDPISEHNRLYWYRQTLGQGPEFLTYFQNEAQLEKSRLLSDRFSAERPKGSFSTLEIQRTEQGDSAMYLCASSSGTSIYEQYFGPGTRLTVT.

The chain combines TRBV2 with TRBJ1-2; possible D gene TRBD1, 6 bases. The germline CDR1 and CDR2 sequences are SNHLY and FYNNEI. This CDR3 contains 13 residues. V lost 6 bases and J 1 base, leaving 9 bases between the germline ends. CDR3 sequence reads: CASRIGGNYGYTF. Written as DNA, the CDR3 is TGTGCCAGCAGGATAGGGGGTAACTATGGCTACACCTTC.

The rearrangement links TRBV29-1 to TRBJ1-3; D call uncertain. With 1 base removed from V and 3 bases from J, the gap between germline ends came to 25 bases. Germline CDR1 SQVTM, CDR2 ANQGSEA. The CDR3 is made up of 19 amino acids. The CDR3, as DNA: TGCAGCGTTGAAGGTCGGGAGGGTCCCGATTTCCCATATGGAAACACCATATATTTT. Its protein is CSVEGREGPDFPYGNTIYF.

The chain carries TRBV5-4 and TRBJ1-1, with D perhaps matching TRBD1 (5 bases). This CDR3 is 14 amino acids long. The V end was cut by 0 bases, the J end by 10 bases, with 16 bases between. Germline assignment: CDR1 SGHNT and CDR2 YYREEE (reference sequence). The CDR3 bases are TGTGCCAGCAGCTTGGAAGGGGCCGAGGTAGGAGCTTTCTTT. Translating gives CASSLEGAEVGAFF.

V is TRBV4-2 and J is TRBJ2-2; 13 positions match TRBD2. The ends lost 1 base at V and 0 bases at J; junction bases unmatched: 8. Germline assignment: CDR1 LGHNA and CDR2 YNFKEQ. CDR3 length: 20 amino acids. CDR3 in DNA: TGTGCCAGCAGCCAAGTAGAAGGGGGACTAGCGGGATCGAACACCGGGGAGCTGTTTTTT. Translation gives CASSQVEGGLAGSNTGELFF.

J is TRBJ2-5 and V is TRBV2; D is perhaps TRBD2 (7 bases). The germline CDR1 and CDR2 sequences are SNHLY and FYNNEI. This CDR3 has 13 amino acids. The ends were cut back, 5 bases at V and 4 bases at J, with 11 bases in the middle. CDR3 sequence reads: CASSTGRGETQYF. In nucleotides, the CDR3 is TGTGCCAGCAGTACAGGGAGGGGAGAGACCCAGTACTTC.

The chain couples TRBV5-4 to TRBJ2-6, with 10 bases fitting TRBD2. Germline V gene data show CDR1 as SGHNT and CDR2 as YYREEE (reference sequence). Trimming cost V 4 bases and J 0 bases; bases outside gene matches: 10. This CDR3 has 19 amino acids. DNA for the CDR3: TGTGCCAGCAGCCGAGGGGGAGCGGGAGGGAGCTCTGGGGCCAACGTCCTGACTTTC. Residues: CASSRGGAGGSSGANVLTF.

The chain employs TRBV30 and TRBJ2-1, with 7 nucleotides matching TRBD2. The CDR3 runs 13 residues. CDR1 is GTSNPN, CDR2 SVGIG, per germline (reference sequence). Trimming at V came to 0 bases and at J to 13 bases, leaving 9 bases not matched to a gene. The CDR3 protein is CAWSVTPAGDQFF. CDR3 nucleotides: TGTGCCTGGAGTGTCACCCCTGCGGGGGATCAGTTCTTC.

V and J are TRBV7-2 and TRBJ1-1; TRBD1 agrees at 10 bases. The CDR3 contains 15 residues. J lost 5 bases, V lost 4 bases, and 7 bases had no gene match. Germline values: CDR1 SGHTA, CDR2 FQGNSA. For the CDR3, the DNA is TGTGCCAGCAGCTGGGGACAGGGGTTTCGGACTGAAGCTTTCTTT. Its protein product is CASSWGQGFRTEAFF.

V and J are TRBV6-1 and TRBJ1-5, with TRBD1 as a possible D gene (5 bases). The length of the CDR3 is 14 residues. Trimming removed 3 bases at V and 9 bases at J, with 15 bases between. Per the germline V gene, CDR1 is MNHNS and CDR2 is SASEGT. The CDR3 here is CASSEGGDRRPQHF. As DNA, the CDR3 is TGTGCCAGCAGTGAGGGGGGAGATCGGCGGCCCCAGCATTTT.

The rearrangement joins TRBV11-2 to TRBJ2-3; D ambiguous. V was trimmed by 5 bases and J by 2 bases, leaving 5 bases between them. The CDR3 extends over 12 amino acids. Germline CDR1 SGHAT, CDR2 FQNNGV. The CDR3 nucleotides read TGTGCCAGCAGCCCTATCACAGATACGCAGTATTTT. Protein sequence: CASSPITDTQYF.

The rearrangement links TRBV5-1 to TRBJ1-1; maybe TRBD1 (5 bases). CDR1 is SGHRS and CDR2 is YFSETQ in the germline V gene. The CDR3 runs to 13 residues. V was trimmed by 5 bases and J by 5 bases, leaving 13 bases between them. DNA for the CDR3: TGCGCCAGCAGTCTCAGGGCGGGGACTGAAGCTTTCTTT. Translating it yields CASSLRAGTEAFF. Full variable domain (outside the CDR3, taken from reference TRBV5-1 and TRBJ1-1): KAGVTQTPRYLIKTRGQQVTLSCSPISGHRSVSWYQQTPGQGLQFLFEYFSETQRNKGNFPGRFSGRQFSNSRSEMNVSTLELGDSALYLCASSLRAGTEAFFGQGTRLTVV.

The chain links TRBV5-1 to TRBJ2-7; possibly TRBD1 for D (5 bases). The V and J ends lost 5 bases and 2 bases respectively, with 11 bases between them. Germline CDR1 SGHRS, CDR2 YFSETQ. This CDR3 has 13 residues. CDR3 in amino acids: CASSLTATYEQYF. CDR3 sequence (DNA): TGCGCCAGCAGTTTGACAGCCACCTACGAGCAGTACTTC. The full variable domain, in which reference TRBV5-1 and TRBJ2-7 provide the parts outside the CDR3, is KAGVTQTPRYLIKTRGQQVTLSCSPISGHRSVSWYQQTPGQGLQFLFEYFSETQRNKGNFPGRFSGRQFSNSRSEMNVSTLELGDSALYLCASSLTATYEQYFGPGTRLTVT.